Sequencing of this T cell receptor beta chain was carried out in a study of blood T cell repertoires in COVID-19. Study in general: Specimens from acute and convalescent COVID-19 originated in the United States, Italy and Spain.

Trimming took 3 bases from V and 3 from J, leaving 9 bases between them. This CDR3 region has 13 residues. CDR1 and CDR2 from the germline V gene are MDHEN and SYDVKM. Per the authors' pipeline: Reference gene primer amplification in the assay estimated nucleated cell counts. Generated by immunoSEQ multiplex PCR, the TCRdb table keeps only in-frame clones and is missing some. V and J calls and clone size are given by that table; D and trimming were obtained from the DNA. The table lists about 190,000 clones, around 83% of them singletons, with about 6% in the top ten. The receptor was isolated from a woman aged 40 to 50 with acute or convalescent COVID-19. The material sequenced was peripheral blood. The chain recombines TRBV28 with TRBJ2-7; D possibly corresponds to TRBD2 (6 bases). Here the CDR3 reads CASSFGSYYEQYF. The CDR3 bases are TGTGCCAGCAGTTTCGGGAGTTACTACGAGCAGTACTTC. Using reference TRBV28 and TRBJ2-7 for the parts outside the CDR3, the full variable domain is DVKVTQSSRYLVKRTGEKVFLECVQDMDHENMFWYRQDPGLGLRLIYFSYDVKMKEKGDIPEGYSVSREKKERFSLILESASTNQTSMYLCASSFGSYYEQYFGPGTRLTVT.